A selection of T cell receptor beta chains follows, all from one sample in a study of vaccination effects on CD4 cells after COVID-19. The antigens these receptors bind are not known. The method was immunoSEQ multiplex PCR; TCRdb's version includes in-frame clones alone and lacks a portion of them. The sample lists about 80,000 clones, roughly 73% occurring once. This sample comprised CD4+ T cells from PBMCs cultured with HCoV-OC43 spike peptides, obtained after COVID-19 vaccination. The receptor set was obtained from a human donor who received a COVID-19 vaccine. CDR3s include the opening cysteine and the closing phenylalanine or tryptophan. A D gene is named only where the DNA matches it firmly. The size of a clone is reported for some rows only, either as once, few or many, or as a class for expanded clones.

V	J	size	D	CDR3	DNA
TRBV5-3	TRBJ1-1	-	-	CARSPEGCYTEAFF	TGTGCCAGAAGCCCCGAGGGATGTTACACTGAAGCTTTCTTT
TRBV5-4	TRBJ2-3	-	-	CASSPGPISDTQYF	TGTGCCAGCAGCCCGGGACCGATCTCAGATACGCAGTATTTT
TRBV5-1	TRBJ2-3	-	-	CASSLEGSTDTQYF	TGCGCCAGCAGCTTGGAGGGAAGCACAGATACGCAGTATTTT
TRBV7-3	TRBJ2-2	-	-	CASSLTAASGELFF	TGTGCCAGCAGCTTAACGGCGGCTAGCGGGGAGCTGTTTTTT
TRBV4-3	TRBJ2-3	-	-	CASSQARGGEDTQYF	TGCGCCAGCAGCCAAGCCAGGGGAGGGGAAGATACGCAGTATTTT
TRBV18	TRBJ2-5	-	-	CASSRYYRDEETQYF	TGTGCCAGCTCACGTTATTACAGGGACGAAGAGACCCAGTACTTC
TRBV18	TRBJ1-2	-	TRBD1	CASSPGTGSDGYTF	TGTGCCAGCTCACCAGGGACAGGGAGCGATGGCTACACCTTC
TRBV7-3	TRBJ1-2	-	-	CASSANGGGRGGYTF	TGTGCCAGCAGCGCGAACGGCGGGGGGCGAGGGGGCTACACCTTC
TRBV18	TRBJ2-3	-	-	CASSPMGEKDTDTQYF	TGTGCCAGCTCCCCTATGGGTGAGAAGGACACAGATACGCAGTATTTT
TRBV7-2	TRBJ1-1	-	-	CASSPREMNTEAFF	TGTGCCAGCAGCCCCAGGGAAATGAACACTGAAGCTTTCTTT
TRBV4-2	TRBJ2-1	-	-	CASSQDGGGAKNEQFF	TGTGCCAGCAGCCAAGACGGTGGGGGGGCCAAAAATGAGCAGTTCTTC
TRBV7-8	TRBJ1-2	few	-	CASSLVQSGYGYTF	TGTGCCAGCAGCTTAGTACAATCGGGATATGGCTACACCTTC
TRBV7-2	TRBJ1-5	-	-	CASSFYRGDNQPQHF	TGTGCCAGCAGCTTTTACCGGGGAGACAATCAGCCCCAGCATTTT
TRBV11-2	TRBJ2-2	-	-	CASSFTNTGELFF	TGTGCCAGCAGCTTTACTAACACCGGGGAGCTGTTTTTT
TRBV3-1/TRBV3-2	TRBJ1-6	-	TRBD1	CASSPRDRKYNSPLHF	TGTGCCAGCAGCCCGCGGGACAGGAAATATAATTCACCCCTCCACTTT
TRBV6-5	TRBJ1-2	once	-	CASRYRGGGYSGYTF	TGTGCCAGCAGGTACAGAGGGGGTGGTTATTCTGGCTACACCTTC
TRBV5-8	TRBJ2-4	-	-	CASSSRTLGKNIQYF	TGTGCCAGCAGCTCAAGGACGTTGGGCAAAAACATTCAGTACTTC
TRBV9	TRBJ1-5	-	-	CASSVSPGQPQHF	TGTGCCAGCAGCGTATCCCCTGGTCAGCCCCAGCATTTT
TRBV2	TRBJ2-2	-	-	CASTYQGAGELFF	TGTGCCAGCACCTATCAGGGAGCCGGGGAGCTGTTTTTT
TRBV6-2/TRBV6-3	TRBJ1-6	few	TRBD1	CASSRSGTGVSPLHF	TGTGCCAGCAGTCGCTCCGGGACAGGGGTTTCACCCCTCCACTTT
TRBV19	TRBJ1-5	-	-	CASGRDSNQPQHF	TGTGCCAGTGGTAGGGACAGCAATCAGCCCCAGCATTTT
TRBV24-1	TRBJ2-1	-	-	CATSGAQASSYNEQFF	TGTGCCACCAGTGGTGCACAGGCCAGCTCCTACAATGAGCAGTTCTTC
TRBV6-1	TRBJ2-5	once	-	CASSEDRGYRETQYF	TGTGCCAGCAGTGAAGATCGGGGCTACAGAGAGACCCAGTACTTC
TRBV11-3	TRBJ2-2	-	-	CASSGVQGSGELFF	TGTGCCAGCAGCGGGGTACAAGGAAGCGGGGAGCTGTTTTTT
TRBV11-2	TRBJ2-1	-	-	CASSFGRNNEQFF	TGTGCCAGCAGCTTTGGGAGGAACAATGAGCAGTTCTTC
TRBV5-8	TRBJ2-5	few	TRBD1	CASPSRPGQGVQETQYF	TGTGCCAGCCCCTCGAGGCCCGGACAGGGGGTCCAAGAGACCCAGTACTTC
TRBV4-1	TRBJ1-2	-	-	CASSQTGIGYGYTF	TGCGCCAGCAGCCAAACAGGGATAGGGTATGGCTACACCTTC
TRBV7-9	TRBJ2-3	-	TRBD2	CASSFSGTDTQYF	TGTGCCAGCAGCTTTAGCGGGACAGATACGCAGTATTTT
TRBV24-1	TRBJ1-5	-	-	CATSESYSNQPQHF	TGTGCCACCAGTGAATCGTATAGCAATCAGCCCCAGCATTTT
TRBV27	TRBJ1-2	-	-	CASSSGFEGYTF	TGTGCCAGCAGTTCGGGGTTCGAGGGCTACACCTTC
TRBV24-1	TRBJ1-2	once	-	CATSEAGYGYTF	TGTGCCACCAGTGAGGCAGGCTATGGCTACACCTTC
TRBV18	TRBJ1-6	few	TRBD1	CASSPVGQGGYSPLHF	TGTGCCAGCTCACCCGTAGGACAGGGAGGATATTCACCCCTCCACTTT
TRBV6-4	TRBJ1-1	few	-	CARTGKGNTEAFF	TGTGCCAGAACCGGGAAGGGGAACACTGAAGCTTTCTTT
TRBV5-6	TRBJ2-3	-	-	CASSVGGWTDTQYF	TGTGCCAGCAGCGTGGGGGGCTGGACAGATACGCAGTATTTT
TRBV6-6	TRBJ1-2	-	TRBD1	CASSPSGQGISYGYTF	TGTGCCAGCAGTCCCTCTGGACAGGGGATTTCCTATGGCTACACCTTC
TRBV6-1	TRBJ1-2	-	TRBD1	CASSEEGAPSYGYTF	TGTGCCAGCAGTGAGGAGGGGGCACCGTCCTATGGCTACACCTTC
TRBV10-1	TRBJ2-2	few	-	CASSESARGRRTGELFF	TGCGCCAGCAGTGAGTCGGCCCGGGGGCGACGGACCGGGGAGCTGTTTTTT
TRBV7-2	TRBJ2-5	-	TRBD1	CASSLLGGGGQETQYF	TGTGCCAGCAGCTTACTAGGGGGCGGCGGCCAAGAGACCCAGTACTTC
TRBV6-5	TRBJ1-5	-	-	CASTQGGGGNQPQHF	TGTGCCAGCACACAAGGCGGGGGAGGCAATCAGCCCCAGCATTTT
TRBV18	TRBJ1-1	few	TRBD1	CASSHGQGLNTEAFF	TGTGCCAGCTCACACGGACAGGGGCTGAACACTGAAGCTTTCTTT
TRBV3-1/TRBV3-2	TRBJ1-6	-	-	CASSLGLTYNSPLHF	TGTGCCAGCAGCCTCGGGTTGACCTATAATTCACCCCTCCACTTT
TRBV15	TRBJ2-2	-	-	CATSRPLNSGELFF	TGTGCCACCAGCAGACCCCTTAACAGCGGGGAGCTGTTTTTT
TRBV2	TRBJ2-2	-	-	CASSVTSDTGELFF	TGTGCCAGCAGTGTAACGTCGGACACCGGGGAGCTGTTTTTT
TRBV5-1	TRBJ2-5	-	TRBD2	CASSLDGGDEETQYF	TGCGCCAGCAGCTTGGACGGGGGGGACGAAGAGACCCAGTACTTC
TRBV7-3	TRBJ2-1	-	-	CASSLVVSGRNEQFF	TGTGCCAGCAGCCTAGTCGTGTCAGGGAGGAATGAGCAGTTCTTC
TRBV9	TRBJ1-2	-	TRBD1	CASSVGTGDGYTF	TGTGCCAGCAGCGTAGGGACAGGGGATGGCTACACCTTC
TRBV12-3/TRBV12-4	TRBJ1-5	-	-	CASSLGDQPQHF	TGTGCCAGCAGTTTAGGGGATCAGCCCCAGCATTTT